The 4 T cell receptor beta chains presented below share a single source sample, sequenced in a study of cytomegalovirus exposure and HLA in healthy donors. Assay used: immunoSEQ multiplex PCR; TCRdb lists only in-frame clones, some missing. The data show about 130,000 clones, around 89% seen once. Material: PBMCs. The receptors come from a woman aged 25 to 39 in good health and CMV-seropositive.

V and J are TRBV9 and TRBJ1-2, with a weak D call TRBD1 (5 bases). Per the germline V gene, CDR1 is SGDLS and CDR2 is YYNGEE. V gave up 4 bases and J gave up 4 bases, with 20 bases separating them. The CDR3 has 16 amino acids. The DNA for the CDR3 is TGTGCCAGCAGCTCCGAGGTCAGGGATGAGGTCTATGGCTACACCTTC. This gives the protein CASSSEVRDEVYGYTF.

V gene TRBV28 combines with J gene TRBJ1-2, with TRBD1 as a possible D gene (6 bases). Germline CDR1 and CDR2: MDHEN and SYDVKM. This CDR3 contains 13 residues. V was shortened by 3 bases and J by 8 bases, with 13 bases between the two germline ends. The CDR3 sequence is CASSLGGRRGYTF. The CDR3 nucleotides are TGTGCCAGCAGTTTGGGGGGGCGCCGAGGCTACACCTTC.

The chain couples TRBV27 to TRBJ2-7, with D perhaps TRBD1 (5 bases). In germline, CDR1 is MNHEY, CDR2 SMNVEV (reference sequence). V was pared by 7 bases and J by 3 bases, with 13 bases between. This CDR3 has 13 residues. The chain's CDR3 is CASTFGQGYEQYF. In DNA, the CDR3 is TGTGCCAGCACCTTCGGGCAGGGCTACGAGCAGTACTTC.

This CDR3 reads CASSLEQGHEKLFF. The CDR3 nucleotides are TGCGCCAGCAGCTTGGAGCAGGGGCATGAAAAACTGTTTTTT. This rearrangement joins TRBV5-1 to TRBJ1-4; D may be TRBD1 (6 bases). Trimming took 0 bases from V and 6 from J, leaving 9 bases between them. CDR1 is SGHRS, CDR2 YFSETQ, per germline. The CDR3 spans 14 residues. The variable domain in full, completed from reference TRBV5-1 and TRBJ1-4, reads KAGVTQTPRYLIKTRGQQVTLSCSPISGHRSVSWYQQTPGQGLQFLFEYFSETQRNKGNFPGRFSGRQFSNSRSEMNVSTLELGDSALYLCASSLEQGHEKLFFGSGTQLSVL.